This T cell receptor beta chain was identified in a study of blood T cell repertoires in COVID-19. This table comes from immunoSEQ multiplex PCR, and its TCRdb copy is limited to in-frame clones, with some not included. The sample yields some 240,000 clones, over 80% seen once. The V gene lost 1 base and the J gene lost 2 bases, with 18 bases spanning the gap. The CDR3 length is 17 residues. CDR1 SGHVS and CDR2 FQNEAQ come from the germline V gene. The clonotype was recovered from a woman in her seventies with COVID-19, enrolled during active disease. The chain links TRBV7-8 to TRBJ2-7; the D gene is possibly TRBD1 (5 bases). The source material was peripheral blood. CDR3 nucleotide sequence: TGTGCCAGCAGCTTAGTACTTTTGAACAGGAAGACCTACGAGCAGTACTTC. Protein: CASSLVLLNRKTYEQYF.